This TCR beta chain was documented in a study of ipilimumab plus nivolumab after autologous stem cell transplantation. The overall study: Median doses per patient: roughly five ipilimumab, under 10 nivolumab.

Assay: immunoSEQ multiplex PCR; the TCRdb copy retains only in-frame clones and omits some. Seen here are fewer than 30,000 clones, around 84% observed once, and the top ten hold 5.2%. The source is a male donor with diffuse large B-cell lymphoma. This specimen was PBMCs, taken in a trial of ipilimumab plus nivolumab as post-transplant consolidation.

CDR3 in DNA: TGCGCCAGCAGCCCGCTACAGACTAATGAAAAACTGTTTTTT. It encodes CASSPLQTNEKLFF. The chain uses TRBV5-1 and TRBJ1-4; D gene unclear. The CDR3 sequence is 14 residues long. V gave up 4 bases and J gave up 2 bases, with 9 bases separating them. Germline V CDR1 and CDR2: SGHRS, YFSETQ. Filled out from reference TRBV5-1 and TRBJ1-4, the complete variable domain reads KAGVTQTPRYLIKTRGQQVTLSCSPISGHRSVSWYQQTPGQGLQFLFEYFSETQRNKGNFPGRFSGRQFSNSRSEMNVSTLELGDSALYLCASSPLQTNEKLFFGSGTQLSVL.